This T cell receptor (beta chain) stems from a study of radiotherapy plus CTLA-4 blockade in lung cancer. Study-level background: Roughly 17% of patients responded objectively, and roughly 30% achieved disease control.

To note about this clone: What it binds is not known.

V was shortened by 0 bases and J by 7 bases, with 13 bases between the two germline ends. This CDR3 comprises 15 residues. In germline, CDR1 is GTSNPN, CDR2 SVGIG (reference sequence). Study conclusions and caveats: Response was reportedly best predicted by early blood T cell clone dynamics, with interferon-beta. Blood saw expansion of tumor-derived TCR clones after radiotherapy plus ipilimumab.

Sequenced by immunoSEQ multiplex PCR; TCRdb stores in-frame clones only, minus some. This table has about 95,000 clones, 80% to 90% appearing once. The chain recombines TRBV30 with TRBJ1-6; possible D gene TRBD1, 6 bases. This sample comprised peripheral blood, obtained from a patient treated with radiotherapy plus ipilimumab. The TCR originated in a human donor with non-small cell lung cancer who had stable disease on radiotherapy plus ipilimumab. CDR3: CAWSVRGARNSPLHF. The CDR3 region has the DNA TGTGCCTGGAGTGTACGGGGGGCGCGAAATTCACCCCTCCACTTT. Complete variable domain (other parts from reference TRBV30 and TRBJ1-6): SQTIHQWPATLVQPVGSPLSLECTVEGTSNPNLYWYRQAAGRGLQLLFYSVGIGQISSEVPQNLSASRPQDRQFILSSKKLLLSDSGFYLCAWSVRGARNSPLHFGNGTRLTVT.